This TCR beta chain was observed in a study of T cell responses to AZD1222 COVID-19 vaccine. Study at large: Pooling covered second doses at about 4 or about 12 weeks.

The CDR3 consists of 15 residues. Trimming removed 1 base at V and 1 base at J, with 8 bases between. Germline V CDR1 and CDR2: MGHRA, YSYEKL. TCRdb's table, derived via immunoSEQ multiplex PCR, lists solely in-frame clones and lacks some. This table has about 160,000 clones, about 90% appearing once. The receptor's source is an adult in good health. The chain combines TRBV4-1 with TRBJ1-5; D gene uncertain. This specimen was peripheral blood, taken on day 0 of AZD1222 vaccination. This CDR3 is CASSQVWESNQPQHF. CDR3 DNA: TGCGCCAGCAGCCAAGTCTGGGAAAGCAATCAGCCCCAGCATTTT.